This note documents a single T cell receptor (beta chain) sequence. The antigen this receptor binds is unknown. Base qualities are not provided; no much larger clone lies one nucleotide away. The data derive from a study of T cells after yellow fever vaccination (dated by TCRdb to the late 2010s). With respect to the entire study: The SMART-Seq v4 Ultra Low Input RNA kit was used to prepare libraries from fractions with low cell numbers. To track T-cell clones before and after primary and booster YFV17D yellow fever vaccination, bulk TCR alpha and beta repertoires were sequenced longitudinally. Two healthy male donors, one aged 18 to 30 and one aged 30 to 39 years, were included in the cohort. Blood was collected at multiple timepoints before and after primary and secondary immunization, and bulk PBMC replicates and cell subsets were isolated.

Broad study findings and their caveats: The study included only two donors, which limits how far the findings can be generalized. After the booster, most clones that had expanded after primary vaccination were detected again (around 95% of CD4 and around nine tenths of CD8), suggesting broad maintenance of memory. A small fraction of clonotypes showed up in both the CD4 and CD8 compartments, probably as a result of convergent recombination. Because abundant contaminating clonotypes from the bulk population could be contained in FACS-sorted repertoires, computational filtering was required. The secondary T-cell response was found to be weaker but faster than the primary response, with a peak reached on day 5 rather than on day 15.

V was cut back by 6 bases and J by 1 base, leaving a gap of 9 bases between them. Reading the germline V gene gives CDR1 ENHRY and CDR2 SYGVKD. The CDR3 measures 14 amino acids from cysteine to phenylalanine. The entry retains the CDR3 DNA only, 42 bases that are in frame from base 1. The treatment or condition label corresponds to: live attenuated yellow fever vaccine strain. At each blood-draw timepoint, two biological replicates of bulk PBMCs were obtained. PBMCs were isolated from peripheral blood using a standard Ficoll-Paque protocol. TriZol was used to extract RNA from bulk PBMCs, CD4 and CD8 fractions, and dextramer-positive and dextramer-negative fractions. TCR cDNA was made using 5'RACE template switching, a step that added a universal primer site and unique molecular identifiers. Priming of cDNA synthesis was performed from both the TCR alpha and TCR beta constant segments. Library amplification involved two PCR steps, and the second step added sample barcodes and sequencing adapters. Sequencing of the libraries was done on either Illumina HiSeq 2500 (2x100 bp) or NovaSeq (2x150 bp). The authors' pipeline ran thus. Demultiplexing of reads and collapsing into UMI consensus sequences were performed with MIGEC, and V(D)J alignment was carried out with MiXCR. Vaccine-responding clonotypes were identified with edgeR using replicate PBMC samples, with FDR below 0.01 and a log2 fold change above 5 up to day 15 being required. Each bulk clonotype received a CD4 or CD8 identity based on whether the sequenced CD4 or CD8 repertoire contained that clonotype at higher abundance. TCRdb trimmed the raw reads at Q25, called clones with MiXCR and kept productive beta chains. CDR3 protein sequences are deduplicated, and each keeps its most common genes and DNA. None of the V and J calls come from the authors' own analysis; TCRdb made them. This sample is represented by approximately 300,000 distinct CDR3 sequences; around 7.3% of them were singletons. Over 15% of the sample is in the top ten clones.

The chain joins TRBV10-3 to TRBJ2-2, with the D gene possibly TRBD1 or TRBD2, each one fitting 5 bases. This TCR came from a man aged 18 to 35 who received the YFV17D yellow fever vaccine. This specimen was PBMCs, taken about 41 days after the first yellow fever vaccination. The DNA reads TGTGCCATCAGCTCTGGGGGGAACACCGGGGAGCTGTTTTTT. This sequence encodes CAISSGGNTGELFF.